The rows below give T cell receptor beta chains drawn from one sample of a study of shared T cell receptors in the human thymus. Produced via immunoSEQ multiplex PCR; TCRdb's table is partial and in-frame only. The table lists over 450,000 clones, 70% to 80% of them singletons, with around 0.012% in the top ten. In addition, the sample was reused for a study of human thymus T cells.

Material for sequencing was thymocytes. Receptors were obtained from a boy younger than two with a congenital heart defect. CDR3s include the opening cysteine and the closing phenylalanine or tryptophan. A D gene is named only where the DNA matches it firmly. Clone size appears in some rows only: once, few, many, or a class for an expanded clone.

D gene: NA; clone size: NA; J gene: TRBJ2-1; V gene: TRBV6-1; CDR3 protein: CASRQPLATYNEQFF; CDR3 DNA: TGTGCCAGCAGGCAACCCCTGGCAACCTACAATGAGCAGTTCTTC
D gene: NA; clone size: NA; J gene: TRBJ2-7; V gene: TRBV7-9; CDR3 protein: CASSLVVDEQYF; CDR3 DNA: TGTGCCAGCAGCTTAGTAGTTGACGAGCAGTACTTC
D gene: NA; clone size: NA; J gene: TRBJ2-2; V gene: TRBV11-3; CDR3 protein: CASSLRQGRTGELFF; CDR3 DNA: TGTGCCAGCAGCTTAAGGCAGGGCCGCACCGGGGAGCTGTTTTTT
D gene: NA; clone size: NA; J gene: TRBJ2-3; V gene: TRBV6-1; CDR3 protein: CASSSGVPTDTQYF; CDR3 DNA: TGTGCCAGCAGTTCAGGGGTCCCCACAGATACGCAGTATTTT
D gene: NA; clone size: NA; J gene: TRBJ2-3; V gene: TRBV7-2; CDR3 protein: CASSHGGPVPDTQYF; CDR3 DNA: TGTGCCAGCAGCCATGGAGGGCCGGTCCCAGATACGCAGTATTTT
D gene: NA; clone size: NA; J gene: TRBJ2-1; V gene: TRBV7-6; CDR3 protein: CASSPLSARRIYNEQFF; CDR3 DNA: TGTGCCAGCAGCCCTCTCTCGGCCAGGAGGATATACAATGAGCAGTTCTTC
D gene: TRBD2; clone size: few; J gene: TRBJ2-7; V gene: TRBV6-6; CDR3 protein: CASSEGGLAGYEQYF; CDR3 DNA: TGTGCCAGCAGCGAAGGGGGACTAGCGGGATACGAGCAGTACTTC
D gene: NA; clone size: NA; J gene: TRBJ2-7; V gene: TRBV5-1; CDR3 protein: CASSQEGVWEQYF; CDR3 DNA: TGCGCCAGCAGCCAGGAAGGGGTGTGGGAGCAGTACTTC
D gene: NA; clone size: NA; J gene: TRBJ2-3; V gene: TRBV2; CDR3 protein: CASSGGRTDTQYF; CDR3 DNA: TGTGCCAGCAGTGGGGGGCGCACAGATACGCAGTATTTT
D gene: NA; clone size: once; J gene: TRBJ1-2; V gene: TRBV7-3; CDR3 protein: CASSFDSLYGYTF; CDR3 DNA: TGTGCCAGCAGCTTCGACAGCCTCTATGGCTACACCTTC
D gene: TRBD2; clone size: NA; J gene: TRBJ2-1; V gene: TRBV5-6; CDR3 protein: CASSSAGLAGNLSYNEQFF; CDR3 DNA: TGTGCCAGCAGCTCGGCGGGACTAGCGGGAAACCTCTCCTACAATGAGCAGTTCTTC
D gene: NA; clone size: NA; J gene: TRBJ1-5; V gene: TRBV5-6; CDR3 protein: CASSFQGLNQPQHF; CDR3 DNA: TGTGCCAGCAGCTTTCAGGGACTAAATCAGCCCCAGCATTTT
D gene: NA; clone size: NA; J gene: TRBJ1-6; V gene: TRBV14; CDR3 protein: CASTPRGSYNSPLHF; CDR3 DNA: TGTGCCAGCACCCCTAGGGGCTCCTATAATTCACCCCTCCACTTT
D gene: TRBD1; clone size: NA; J gene: TRBJ1-5; V gene: TRBV15; CDR3 protein: CATSRSQGADQPQHF; CDR3 DNA: TGTGCCACCAGCAGATCCCAGGGGGCGGATCAGCCCCAGCATTTT
D gene: TRBD1; clone size: NA; J gene: TRBJ2-5; V gene: TRBV5-8; CDR3 protein: CASTQPGQGEETQYF; CDR3 DNA: TGTGCCAGCACCCAACCGGGACAGGGTGAAGAGACCCAGTACTTC
D gene: NA; clone size: NA; J gene: TRBJ1-2; V gene: TRBV11-2; CDR3 protein: CASRGAWDYGYTF; CDR3 DNA: TGTGCCAGCCGGGGGGCTTGGGACTATGGCTACACCTTC
D gene: NA; clone size: few; J gene: TRBJ1-3; V gene: TRBV28; CDR3 protein: CATAGSGNTIYF; CDR3 DNA: TGTGCCACCGCGGGGTCTGGAAACACCATATATTTT
D gene: NA; clone size: few; J gene: TRBJ2-3; V gene: TRBV14; CDR3 protein: CASSQVEGLFTDTQYF; CDR3 DNA: TGTGCCAGCAGCCAAGTGGAGGGCCTTTTCACAGATACGCAGTATTTT
D gene: NA; clone size: NA; J gene: TRBJ1-1; V gene: TRBV2; CDR3 protein: CASSPPSSWAYTEAFF; CDR3 DNA: TGTGCCAGCAGCCCCCCTTCATCATGGGCGTACACTGAAGCTTTCTTT
D gene: NA; clone size: NA; J gene: TRBJ2-2; V gene: TRBV9; CDR3 protein: CASSPFLTGELFF; CDR3 DNA: TGTGCCAGCAGCCCCTTCCTCACCGGGGAGCTGTTTTTT
D gene: NA; clone size: NA; J gene: TRBJ2-7; V gene: TRBV27; CDR3 protein: CASSLSGLRPEQYF; CDR3 DNA: TGTGCCAGCAGTTTATCGGGACTTAGGCCGGAGCAGTACTTC
D gene: TRBD1; clone size: NA; J gene: TRBJ1-5; V gene: TRBV6-1; CDR3 protein: CASSERRQGGAHF; CDR3 DNA: TGTGCCAGCAGTGAAAGGCGACAGGGAGGTGCGCATTTT
D gene: TRBD2; clone size: NA; J gene: TRBJ2-7; V gene: TRBV7-2; CDR3 protein: CASSPNQFSSGRSYEQYF; CDR3 DNA: TGTGCCAGCAGCCCTAACCAGTTTTCTAGCGGTCGCTCCTACGAGCAGTACTTC
D gene: NA; clone size: NA; J gene: TRBJ2-7; V gene: TRBV2; CDR3 protein: CASSEANEQYF; CDR3 DNA: TGTGCCAGCAGTGAAGCCAACGAGCAGTACTTC
D gene: TRBD2; clone size: NA; J gene: TRBJ2-2; V gene: TRBV5-5; CDR3 protein: CASSSRTSGRTGELFF; CDR3 DNA: TGTGCCAGCAGCTCCCGGACTAGCGGGAGGACCGGGGAGCTGTTTTTT
D gene: TRBD2; clone size: NA; J gene: TRBJ2-5; V gene: TRBV18; CDR3 protein: CASSPWRERQETQYF; CDR3 DNA: TGTGCCAGCTCACCATGGCGGGAGCGGCAAGAGACCCAGTACTTC
D gene: TRBD2; clone size: NA; J gene: TRBJ2-1; V gene: TRBV5-6; CDR3 protein: CASSLAASGRAPYEQFF; CDR3 DNA: TGTGCCAGCAGCTTGGCCGCTAGCGGGAGGGCTCCCTATGAGCAGTTCTTC
D gene: NA; clone size: NA; J gene: TRBJ2-5; V gene: TRBV5-6; CDR3 protein: CASSYPAEPETQYF; CDR3 DNA: TGTGCCAGCAGCTACCCGGCGGAGCCGGAGACCCAGTACTTC
D gene: TRBD2; clone size: NA; J gene: TRBJ2-1; V gene: TRBV30; CDR3 protein: CAWRGLAGGSYNEQFF; CDR3 DNA: TGTGCCTGGAGGGGACTAGCGGGGGGCTCCTACAATGAGCAGTTCTTC
D gene: NA; clone size: NA; J gene: TRBJ2-1; V gene: TRBV4-2; CDR3 protein: CASSQENRHEQFF; CDR3 DNA: TGTGCCAGCAGCCAAGAGAACAGGCATGAGCAGTTCTTC
D gene: TRBD2; clone size: NA; J gene: TRBJ2-2; V gene: TRBV27; CDR3 protein: CASSPGLAGYTGELFF; CDR3 DNA: TGTGCCAGCAGTCCCGGACTAGCGGGATACACCGGGGAGCTGTTTTTT
D gene: TRBD2; clone size: NA; J gene: TRBJ2-7; V gene: TRBV28; CDR3 protein: CASSPQTSGHYEQYF; CDR3 DNA: TGTGCCAGCAGTCCCCAGACTAGCGGTCACTACGAGCAGTACTTC
D gene: NA; clone size: NA; J gene: TRBJ2-1; V gene: TRBV5-4; CDR3 protein: CASSLSGGNEQFF; CDR3 DNA: TGTGCCAGCAGCTTGTCTGGAGGGAATGAGCAGTTCTTC